This TCR beta chain was recovered during a study of T cells in Graves' hyperthyroidism and ophthalmopathy. The table lists this clonotype with a few counts. The TCR beta CDR3 regions underwent amplification using RNA transcripts as the source. TCR CDR3 underwent first-round RT-PCR with the HTBI primer set. Each CDR3 protein gets one entry after TCRdb re-called the multiplex PCR reads with MiXCR. Found here are roughly 520,000 distinct CDR3 sequences, less than 25% of them singletons; the top ten hold approximately 10%. The TCR originated in a woman in her thirties with Graves' ophthalmopathy. Input material: blood.

The CDR3: CASSQASSGEGYTF. Written as DNA, the CDR3 is TGTGCCAGCAGCCAAGCGTCCTCAGGGGAAGGCTACACCTTC. This chain uses TRBV3-1 with TRBJ1-2; TRBD1 is a possible D gene (6 bases). CDR1 LGHDT and CDR2 YNNKEL come from the germline V gene (reference sequence). The V end was cut by 1 base, the J end by 8 bases, with 14 bases between. There are 14 residues in the CDR3.